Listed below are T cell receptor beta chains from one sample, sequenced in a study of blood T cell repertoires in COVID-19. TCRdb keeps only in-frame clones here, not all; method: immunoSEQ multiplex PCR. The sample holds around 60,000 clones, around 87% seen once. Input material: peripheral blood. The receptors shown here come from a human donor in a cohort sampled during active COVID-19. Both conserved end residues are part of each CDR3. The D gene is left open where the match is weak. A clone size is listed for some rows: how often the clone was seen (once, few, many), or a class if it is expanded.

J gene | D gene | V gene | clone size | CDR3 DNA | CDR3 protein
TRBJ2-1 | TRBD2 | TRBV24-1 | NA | TGTGCCACCAGTGATCATCCGGGACTAGCGGGCCTCAAACGAGGGTCCTACAATGAGCAGTTCTTC | CATSDHPGLAGLKRGSYNEQFF
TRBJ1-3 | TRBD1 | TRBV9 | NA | TGTGCCAGCAGCGTCCAAACCGGGACAGGGACCGGAAACACCATATATTTT | CASSVQTGTGTGNTIYF
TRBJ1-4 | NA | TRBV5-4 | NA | TGTGCCAGCAGCTTGCGGGAATCCGGTTTCGGGGAAAAACTGTTTTTT | CASSLRESGFGEKLFF
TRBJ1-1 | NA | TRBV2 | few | TGTGCCAGCAGTCTGAGACGGGTTAACACTGAAGCTTTCTTT | CASSLRRVNTEAFF
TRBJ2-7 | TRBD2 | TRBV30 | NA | TGTGCCTGGAGTTCGGGGGGGTACGAGCAGTACTTC | CAWSSGGYEQYF
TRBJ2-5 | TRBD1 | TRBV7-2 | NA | TGTGCCAGCAGCCCGAGACAGGGGGCTACGACCCAGTACTTC | CASSPRQGATTQYF
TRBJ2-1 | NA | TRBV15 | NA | TGTGCCACCAGCAGAGATCTAGCCGGAGATGAGTTCTTC | CATSRDLAGDEFF
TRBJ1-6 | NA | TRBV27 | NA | TGTGCCACCAATCCGTCTCAGGGGTATGGAACCCTCCACTTT | CATNPSQGYGTLHF
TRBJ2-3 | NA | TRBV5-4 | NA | TGTGCCAGCAGCTTTCGAGATACGCAGTATTTT | CASSFRDTQYF
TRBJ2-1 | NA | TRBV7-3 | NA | TGTGCCAGCAGCCCGGGGGTGCTGGGTGAGCAGTTCTTC | CASSPGVLGEQFF
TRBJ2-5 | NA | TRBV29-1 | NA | TGCAGCGTTGAAGATCCTACAGCCAGGGAACAAGAGACCCAGTACTTC | CSVEDPTAREQETQYF
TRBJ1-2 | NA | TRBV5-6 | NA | TGTGCCAGCAGCTTGGGACAGGCTAACTATGGCTACACCTTC | CASSLGQANYGYTF
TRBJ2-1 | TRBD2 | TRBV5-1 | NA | TGCGCCAGCAGCTTAGAACCGGGACTAGCGGGAGGGCCCCACAATGAGCAGTTCTTC | CASSLEPGLAGGPHNEQFF
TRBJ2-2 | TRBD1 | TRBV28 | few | TGTGCCAGCAGTTCGACCCCGCGGACAGGCGCGAACACCGGGGAGCTGTTTTTT | CASSSTPRTGANTGELFF
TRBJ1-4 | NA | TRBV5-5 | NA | TGTGCCAGCAGCGTGGACAGTAGGAATGAAAAACTGTTTTTT | CASSVDSRNEKLFF
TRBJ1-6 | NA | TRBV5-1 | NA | TGCGCCAGCAGCCCGAGATCAGGGGATAATTCACCCCTCCACTTT | CASSPRSGDNSPLHF
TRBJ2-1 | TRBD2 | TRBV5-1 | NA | TGCGCCAGTGGAAGGGGCGGGGGAATTTACAATGAGCAGTTCTTC | CASGRGGGIYNEQFF
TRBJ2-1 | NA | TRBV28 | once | TGTGCCAGCAGTTTATCGGTTGGGGGGACGACGACACGGCGTGAGCAGTTCTTC | CASSLSVGGTTTRREQFF
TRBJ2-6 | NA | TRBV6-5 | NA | TGTGCCAGCTCGCGGGATTTCTCTGGGGCCAACGTCCTGACTTTC | CASSRDFSGANVLTF
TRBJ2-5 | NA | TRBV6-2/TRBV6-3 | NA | TGTGCCAGCACCTACTCGGGACTCCTTGGGGAGACCCAGTACTTC | CASTYSGLLGETQYF
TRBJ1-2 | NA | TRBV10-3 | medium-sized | TGTGCCATCAACAACCTGGGACAAGGGGACTATGGCTACACCTTC | CAINNLGQGDYGYTF
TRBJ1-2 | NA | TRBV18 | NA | TGTGCCAGCTCACCACTAAGACAGAATGGCTACACCTTC | CASSPLRQNGYTF
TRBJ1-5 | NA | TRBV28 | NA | TGTGCCAGCAGTTTACGGGCTGGCGGGCAGCCCCAGCATTTT | CASSLRAGGQPQHF
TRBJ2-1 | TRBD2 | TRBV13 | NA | TGTGCCAGCAGCTTTGGGGGCTCTTGGAGCGGGGGGACTGGTGAGCAGTTCTTC | CASSFGGSWSGGTGEQFF
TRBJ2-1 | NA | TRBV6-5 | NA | TGTGCCAGCAGTTACTCGAGTTCAGGGACCTACAATGAGCAGTTCTTC | CASSYSSSGTYNEQFF
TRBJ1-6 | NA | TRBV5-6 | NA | TGTGCCAGCAGCTTAATGACAGGCAATAATTCACCCCTCCACTTT | CASSLMTGNNSPLHF
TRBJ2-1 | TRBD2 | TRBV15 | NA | TGTGCCACCAGCAGAGATGGCGGACTAGCGGGAGGAGGCAATGAGCAGTTCTTC | CATSRDGGLAGGGNEQFF
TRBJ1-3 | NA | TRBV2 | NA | TGTGCCAGCAGTGACCCGGTAGTAGAAGACACCATATATTTT | CASSDPVVEDTIYF
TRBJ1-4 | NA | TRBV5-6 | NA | TGTGCCAGCAGCTTGGGACTTACAGGGACAACTAATGAAAAACTGTTTTTT | CASSLGLTGTTNEKLFF
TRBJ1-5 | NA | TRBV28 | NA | TGTGCCAGCAGTTTTCGGCAGCCCCAGCATTTT | CASSFRQPQHF
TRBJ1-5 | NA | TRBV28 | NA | TGTGCCAGCAGGAGTAGCAATCAGCCCCAGCATTTT | CASRSSNQPQHF
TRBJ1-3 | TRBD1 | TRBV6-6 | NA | TGTGCCAGCAGTCCTTCGAGAGGACAGGGCCGCTCTGGAAACACCATATATTTT | CASSPSRGQGRSGNTIYF
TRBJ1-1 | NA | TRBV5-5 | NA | TGTGCCAGCAGCTTGGGGCGGTGGTCTGAAGCTTTCTTT | CASSLGRWSEAFF
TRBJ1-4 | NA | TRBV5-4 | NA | TGTGCCAGCAGCTGGTCAGGCGCAACTAATGAAAAACTGTTTTTT | CASSWSGATNEKLFF
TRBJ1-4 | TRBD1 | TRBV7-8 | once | TGTGCCAGCAGCTTAGCCGGGACAGACAATGAAAAACTGTTTTTT | CASSLAGTDNEKLFF
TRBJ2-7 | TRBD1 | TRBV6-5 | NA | TGTGCCAGCAGTTACTCGAGACAGGGGTTCGGCGAGCAGTACTTC | CASSYSRQGFGEQYF
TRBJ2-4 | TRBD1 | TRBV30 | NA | TGTGCCTGGGATCCGGGACAGGGAAACATTCAGTACTTC | CAWDPGQGNIQYF
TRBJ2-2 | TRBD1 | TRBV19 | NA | TGTGCCAGTGGCGGAATCGACAGGGTCGCCGGGGAGCTGTTTTTT | CASGGIDRVAGELFF
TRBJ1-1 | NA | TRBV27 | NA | TGTGCCAGCAGATCCCGGAGCACTGAAGCTTTCTTT | CASRSRSTEAFF
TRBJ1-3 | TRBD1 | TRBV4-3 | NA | TGCGCCAGCAGCCAATCCTTGACAGGGAGCTCTGGAAACACCATATATTTT | CASSQSLTGSSGNTIYF
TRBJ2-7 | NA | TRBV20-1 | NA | TGCAGTGCTAGTGGGGAGGGGGTTTCCTACGAGCAGTACTTC | CSASGEGVSYEQYF
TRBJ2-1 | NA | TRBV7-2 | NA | TGTGCCAGCAGCTTAAGCCCTAGATCCAATGAGCAGTTCTTC | CASSLSPRSNEQFF
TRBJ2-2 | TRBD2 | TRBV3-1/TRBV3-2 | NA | TGTGCCAGCAGCCAATTTATACTAGCGGGAGGCAGGTTTCCCGGGGAGCTGTTTTTT | CASSQFILAGGRFPGELFF
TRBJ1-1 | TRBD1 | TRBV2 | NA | TGTGCCAGCAATGGCGGACAGGGTGCTTTCTTT | CASNGGQGAFF
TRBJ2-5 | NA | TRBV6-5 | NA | TGTGCCAGCAGCTTACAGGGCCGGGAGACCCAGTACTTC | CASSLQGRETQYF